Each of the 18 T cell receptor beta chains below was sequenced from the same sample in a study of blood T cell repertoires in COVID-19. Assay used: immunoSEQ multiplex PCR; TCRdb lists only in-frame clones, some missing. The repertoire holds 45,000 to 55,000 clones, with about 86% as singletons. Sample: peripheral blood. These receptors were collected from a man in his 70s with active COVID-19.

The chain carries TRBV11-2 and TRBJ2-7; D is perhaps TRBD1 (6 bases). With 3 bases removed from V and 5 bases from J, the gap between germline ends came to 14 bases. Per germline, CDR1 SGHAT and CDR2 FQNNGV. There are 14 residues in the CDR3. CDR3 in DNA: TGTGCCAGCAGCTTTACAGGGATCCTCCACGAGCAGTACTTC. This codes for CASSFTGILHEQYF.

The chain carries TRBV30 and TRBJ2-7; the D is unclear. V lost 2 bases and J lost 3, with 17 bases in between. This CDR3 has 15 amino acids. Germline V lookup: CDR1 GTSNPN, CDR2 SVGIG (reference sequence). This CDR3 reads CAWSPLRSFGYEQYF. Written as DNA, the CDR3 is TGTGCCTGGAGTCCCCTAAGGAGCTTCGGCTACGAGCAGTACTTC. The full variable domain, completed using reference TRBV30 and TRBJ2-7, is SQTIHQWPATLVQPVGSPLSLECTVEGTSNPNLYWYRQAAGRGLQLLFYSVGIGQISSEVPQNLSASRPQDRQFILSSKKLLLSDSGFYLCAWSPLRSFGYEQYFGPGTRLTVT.

The chain recombines TRBV29-1 with TRBJ2-1; D is unresolved. From germline, CDR1 is SQVTM and CDR2 ANQGSEA. The CDR3 runs 12 residues. The V end was cut by 5 bases, the J end by 2 bases, with 7 bases between. The CDR3: CSVNIPYNEQFF. CDR3 in DNA: TGCAGCGTTAATATCCCCTACAATGAGCAGTTCTTC.

V gene TRBV4-1 combines with J gene TRBJ2-1; TRBD2 aligns across 10 bases. This CDR3 comprises 15 residues. Germline CDR1 reads MGHRA; CDR2 reads YSYEKL. Trimming took 4 bases from V and 7 from J; bases not matched to a gene: 7. For the CDR3, the DNA is TGCGCCAGCAGCCCCAGCGGGGGGGCGGGGAATGAGCAGTTCTTC. It encodes CASSPSGGAGNEQFF.

The chain combines TRBV6-6 with TRBJ1-4; D is undetermined. This CDR3 region has 14 residues. Germline CDR1 is MNHNY and CDR2 is SVGAGI (reference sequence). V lost 10 bases and J lost 2, with 14 bases in between. The CDR3 DNA reads TGTGCCACCTCTCGGTCTTTGACTAATGAAAAACTGTTTTTT. Its protein is CATSRSLTNEKLFF.

The chain joins TRBV4-3 to TRBJ2-1; TRBD2 agrees at 10 bases. In germline, CDR1 is LGHNA, CDR2 YSLEER. The CDR3 contains 16 residues. After removal of 0 bases from V and 9 bases from J, the junction contained 8 bases not matched to a gene. The CDR3 bases are TGCGCCAGCAGCCAAGAAGTTGGACTAGCGGCCCGTGAGCAGTTCTTC. Its translation is CASSQEVGLAAREQFF.

The chain employs TRBV5-1 and TRBJ2-2; D is uncertain. Germline CDR1 and CDR2: SGHRS and YFSETQ. V was trimmed by 2 bases and J by 1 base, leaving 9 bases between them. The length of the CDR3 is 15 residues. This CDR3 reads CASSLEAQNTGELFF. The CDR3 nucleotides read TGCGCCAGCAGCTTAGAGGCGCAGAACACCGGGGAGCTGTTTTTT.

The V and J genes are TRBV7-2 and TRBJ1-1, with 8 bases that match TRBD1. The V segment lost 5 bases and the J segment 4 bases; nucleotides outside the gene matches: 15. CDR1 and CDR2 (germline): SGHTA, FQGNSA. The CDR3 consists of 17 residues. The CDR3 nucleotides read TGTGCCAGCAGCCCGCCCCCCGGGTGGGACAGGAGCACTGAAGCTTTCTTT. Amino acid sequence: CASSPPPGWDRSTEAFF.

The rearrangement links TRBV6-5 to TRBJ1-5; tentatively, D is TRBD1 (5 bases). Germline lookup yields CDR1 MNHEY and CDR2 SVGAGI. The CDR3 consists of 15 residues. Trimming pared 6 bases from V and 4 bases from J, leaving 16 bases between. The CDR3 loop reads CASRAAGRPNQPQHF. The CDR3 region has the DNA TGTGCCAGCAGGGCTGCGGGACGGCCTAATCAGCCCCAGCATTTT.

V and J are TRBV11-2 and TRBJ2-5; 7 bases are shared with TRBD2. The CDR3 has 14 residues. With 5 bases clipped from V and 0 bases from J, the junction kept 3 bases outside the gene matches. Germline values: CDR1 SGHAT, CDR2 FQNNGV. The CDR3 DNA reads TGTGCCAGCAGCCCGGGGACTAACCAAGAGACCCAGTACTTC. Its translation is CASSPGTNQETQYF.

The rearrangement uses TRBV6-4 and TRBJ1-4; 9 bases match TRBD1. Germline V lookup: CDR1 MRHNA, CDR2 SNTAGT. Trimming at V came to 5 bases and at J to 7 bases, leaving 8 bases not matched to a gene. The CDR3 consists of 15 residues. This CDR3 reads CASSTMTGGGEKLFF. CDR3 DNA: TGTGCCAGCAGTACCATGACAGGGGGGGGTGAAAAACTGTTTTTT.

V and J are TRBV11-3 and TRBJ1-4, with 9 nucleotides matching TRBD1. The CDR3 spans 14 residues. Germline V gene sequence: CDR1 SGHNT, CDR2 YENEEA. V lost 3 bases, J lost 11 bases, and 7 bases stayed unmatched. For the CDR3, the DNA is TGTGCCAGCAGCTTCGGGACAGGGACGGACAAACTGTTTTTT. It yields the protein CASSFGTGTDKLFF.

The J gene is TRBJ2-3, the V gene TRBV20-1; perhaps TRBD2 as D (6 bases). The CDR3 runs to 16 residues. V lost 3 bases and J 0 bases, leaving 16 bases between the germline ends. CDR1 is DFQATT, CDR2 SNEGSKA, per germline (reference sequence). For the CDR3, the DNA is TGCAGTGCTAGTCCGGCGGGGACCACTAGCACAGATACGCAGTATTTT. Protein sequence: CSASPAGTTSTDTQYF.

The chain recombines TRBV7-3 with TRBJ2-5; 9 nucleotides line up with TRBD2. Germline V lookup: CDR1 SGHTA, CDR2 FQGTGA. The CDR3 is 15 amino acids. V lost 5 bases, J lost 2 bases, and 6 bases stayed unmatched. The CDR3 region is CASSQAGGKQETQYF. The CDR3 DNA sequence: TGTGCCAGCAGCCAGGCGGGAGGGAAACAAGAGACCCAGTACTTC.

The V call is TRBV19, the J call TRBJ1-5, with a possible D match to TRBD1 (5 bases). From germline, CDR1 is LNHDA and CDR2 SQIVND (reference sequence). V was clipped by 4 bases and J by 0 bases, with 13 bases between them. The CDR3 is 16 amino acids. CDR3: CASSTSTVHSNQPQHF. The CDR3 DNA sequence: TGTGCCAGTAGTACCTCGACAGTTCATAGCAATCAGCCCCAGCATTTT.

The sample holds a few counts of this clone. This rearrangement joins TRBV6-5 to TRBJ1-5; TRBD1 agrees at 8 bases. Per the germline V gene, CDR1 is MNHEY and CDR2 is SVGAGI. The CDR3 consists of 14 residues. With V trimmed by 6 bases and J by 6 bases, 7 bases remained unmatched. The CDR3 sequence is CASSATGVIQPQHF. CDR3 DNA: TGTGCCAGCAGCGCGACAGGGGTTATTCAGCCCCAGCATTTT.

V gene TRBV7-2 combines with J gene TRBJ1-2, with no clear D. The length of the CDR3 is 11 residues. The germline CDR1 and CDR2 sequences are SGHTA and FQGNSA. V was clipped by 0 bases and J by 8 bases, with 4 bases between them. CDR3 bases: TGTGCCAGCAGCTTAGCGGGCGGCTACACCTTC. Amino acids: CASSLAGGYTF.

The chain recombines TRBV18 with TRBJ1-1, with D hard to call. Germline loops: CDR1 KGHSH, CDR2 LQKENI. The CDR3 has 14 residues. The ends were cut back, 6 bases at V and 2 bases at J, with 13 bases in the middle. For the CDR3, the DNA is TGTGCCAGCTCCCTGAAGGAGGACAACACTGAAGCTTTCTTT. The encoded protein is CASSLKEDNTEAFF.